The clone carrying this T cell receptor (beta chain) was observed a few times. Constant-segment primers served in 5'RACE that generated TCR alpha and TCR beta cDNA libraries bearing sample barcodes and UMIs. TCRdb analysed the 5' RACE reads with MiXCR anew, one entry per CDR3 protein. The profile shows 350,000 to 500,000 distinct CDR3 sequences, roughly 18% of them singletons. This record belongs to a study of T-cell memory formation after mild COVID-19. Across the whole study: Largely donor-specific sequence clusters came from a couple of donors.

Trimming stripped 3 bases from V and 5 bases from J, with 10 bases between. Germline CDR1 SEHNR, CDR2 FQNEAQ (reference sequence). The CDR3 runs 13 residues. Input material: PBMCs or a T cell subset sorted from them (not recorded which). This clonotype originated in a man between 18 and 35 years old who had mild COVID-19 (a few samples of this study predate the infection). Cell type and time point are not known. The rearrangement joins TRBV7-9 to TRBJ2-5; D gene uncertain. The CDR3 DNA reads TGTGCCAGCAGCTTGGCCTGGGTGGAGACCCAGTACTTC. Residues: CASSLAWVETQYF.